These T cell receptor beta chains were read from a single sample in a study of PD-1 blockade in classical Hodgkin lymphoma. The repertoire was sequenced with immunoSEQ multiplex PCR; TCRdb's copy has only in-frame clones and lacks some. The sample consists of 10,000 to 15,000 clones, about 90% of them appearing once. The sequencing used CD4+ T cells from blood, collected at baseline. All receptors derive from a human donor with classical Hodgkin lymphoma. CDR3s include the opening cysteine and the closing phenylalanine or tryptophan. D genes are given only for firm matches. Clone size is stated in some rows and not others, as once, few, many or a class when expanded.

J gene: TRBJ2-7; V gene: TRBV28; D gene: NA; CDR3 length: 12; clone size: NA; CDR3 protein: CASSLPGGRQYF; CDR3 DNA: TGTGCCAGCAGTTTACCTGGCGGCAGGCAGTACTTC
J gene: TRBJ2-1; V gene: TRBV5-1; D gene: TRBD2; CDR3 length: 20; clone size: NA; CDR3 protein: CASSSEGGTSGGLGYNEQFF; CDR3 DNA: TGCGCCAGCAGCTCCGAGGGGGGGACTAGCGGGGGCCTCGGATACAATGAGCAGTTCTTC
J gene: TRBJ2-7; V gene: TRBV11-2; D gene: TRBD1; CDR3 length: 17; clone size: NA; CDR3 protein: CASSSIPGTDRSYEQYF; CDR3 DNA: TGTGCCAGCAGCTCCATCCCCGGGACAGACCGCTCCTACGAGCAGTACTTC
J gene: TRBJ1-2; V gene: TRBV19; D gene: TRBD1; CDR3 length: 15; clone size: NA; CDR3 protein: CASSPLDRNVGGYTF; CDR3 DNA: TGTGCCAGTAGTCCGCTGGACAGGAACGTCGGAGGCTACACCTTC
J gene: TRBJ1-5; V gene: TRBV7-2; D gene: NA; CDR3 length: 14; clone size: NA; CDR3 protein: CASSLRGGNQPQHF; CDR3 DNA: TGTGCCAGCAGCTTAAGGGGTGGGAATCAGCCCCAGCATTTT
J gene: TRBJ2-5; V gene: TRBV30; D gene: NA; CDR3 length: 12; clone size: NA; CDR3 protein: CAWSVTQETQYF; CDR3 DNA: TGTGCCTGGAGTGTTACCCAAGAGACCCAGTACTTC
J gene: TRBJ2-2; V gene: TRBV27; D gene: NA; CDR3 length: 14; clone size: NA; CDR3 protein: CASKGDVNTGELFF; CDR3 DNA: TGTGCCAGCAAGGGGGACGTGAACACCGGGGAGCTGTTTTTT
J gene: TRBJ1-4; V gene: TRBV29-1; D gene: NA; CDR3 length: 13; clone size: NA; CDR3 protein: CSVEDDGGAKLFF; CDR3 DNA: TGCAGCGTTGAAGATGATGGAGGGGCAAAACTGTTTTTT
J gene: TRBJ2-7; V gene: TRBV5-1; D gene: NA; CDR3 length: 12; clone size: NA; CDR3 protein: CASSLLGVEQYF; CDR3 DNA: TGCGCCAGCAGCTTGCTTGGGGTTGAGCAGTACTTC
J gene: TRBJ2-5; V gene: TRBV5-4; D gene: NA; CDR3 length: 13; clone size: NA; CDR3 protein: CASSLATGETQYF; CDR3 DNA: TGTGCCAGCAGCTTGGCAACGGGAGAGACCCAGTACTTC
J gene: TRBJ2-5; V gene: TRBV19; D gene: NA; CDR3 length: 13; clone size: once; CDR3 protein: CASSSPGLETQYF; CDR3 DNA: TGTGCCAGTAGTAGCCCAGGGCTGGAGACCCAGTACTTC
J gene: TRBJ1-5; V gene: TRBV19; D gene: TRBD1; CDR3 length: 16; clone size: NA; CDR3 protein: CASSFFGTASNQPQHF; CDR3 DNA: TGTGCCAGTAGTTTCTTCGGGACAGCGAGCAATCAGCCCCAGCATTTT
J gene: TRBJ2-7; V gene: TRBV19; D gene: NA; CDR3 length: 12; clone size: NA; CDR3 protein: CATQGILYEQYF; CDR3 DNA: TGTGCCACCCAGGGGATTCTCTACGAGCAGTACTTC
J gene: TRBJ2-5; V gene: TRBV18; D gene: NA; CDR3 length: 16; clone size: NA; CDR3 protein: CASSPPAWLASSTQYF; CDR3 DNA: TGTGCCAGCTCACCACCGGCCTGGCTAGCCTCAAGTACCCAGTACTTC
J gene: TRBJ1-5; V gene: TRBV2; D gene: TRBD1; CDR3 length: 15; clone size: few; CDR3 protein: CASSPGQGVNQPQHF; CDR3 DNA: TGTGCCAGCAGCCCGGGACAGGGGGTCAATCAGCCCCAGCATTTT